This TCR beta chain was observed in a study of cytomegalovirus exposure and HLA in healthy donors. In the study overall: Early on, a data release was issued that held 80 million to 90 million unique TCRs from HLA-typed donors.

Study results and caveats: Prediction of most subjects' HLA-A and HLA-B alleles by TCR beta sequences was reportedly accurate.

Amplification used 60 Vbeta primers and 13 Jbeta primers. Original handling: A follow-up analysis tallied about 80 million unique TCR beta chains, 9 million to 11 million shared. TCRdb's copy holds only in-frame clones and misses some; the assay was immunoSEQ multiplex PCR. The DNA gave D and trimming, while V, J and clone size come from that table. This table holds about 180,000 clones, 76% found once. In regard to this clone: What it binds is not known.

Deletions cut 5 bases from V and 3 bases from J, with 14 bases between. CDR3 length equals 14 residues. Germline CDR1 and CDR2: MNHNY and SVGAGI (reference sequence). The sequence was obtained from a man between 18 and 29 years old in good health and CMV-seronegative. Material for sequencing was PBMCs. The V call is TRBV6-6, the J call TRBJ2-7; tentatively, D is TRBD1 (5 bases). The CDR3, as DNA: TGTGCCAGCAGTCTTACCACAGGTTACTACGAGCAGTACTTC. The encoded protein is CASSLTTGYYEQYF.